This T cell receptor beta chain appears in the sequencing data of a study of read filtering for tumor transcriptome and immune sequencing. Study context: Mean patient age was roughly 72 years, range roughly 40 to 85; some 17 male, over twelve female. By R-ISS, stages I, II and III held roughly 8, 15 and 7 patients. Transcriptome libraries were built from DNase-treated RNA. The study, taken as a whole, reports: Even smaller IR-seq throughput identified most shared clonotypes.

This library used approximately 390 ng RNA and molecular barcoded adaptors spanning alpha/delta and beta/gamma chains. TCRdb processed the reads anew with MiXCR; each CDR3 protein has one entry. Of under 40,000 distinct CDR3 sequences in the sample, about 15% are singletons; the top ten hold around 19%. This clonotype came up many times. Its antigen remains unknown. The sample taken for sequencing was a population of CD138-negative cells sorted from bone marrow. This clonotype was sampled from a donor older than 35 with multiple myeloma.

CDR3 bases: TGTGCCATCAGGCGGGACAGGGCAGATAATGAGCAGTTCTTC. It yields the protein CAIRRDRADNEQFF. V gene TRBV10-3 combines with J gene TRBJ2-1; 9 nucleotides match TRBD1. Germline CDR1 is ENHRY and CDR2 is SYGVKD. With 6 bases clipped from V and 7 bases from J, the junction kept 7 bases outside the gene matches. CDR3 length: 14 residues.